The rows below give T cell receptor beta chains drawn from one sample of a study of beta chain features in type 1 diabetes. Clones were read by immunoSEQ multiplex PCR, and TCRdb kept only the in-frame ones, dropping some. The table lists about 110,000 clones, almost 40% of them singletons. Sequenced input: stem cell memory CD4+ T cells from blood. The receptors originated from a woman aged 18-35 years in good health. Both conserved end residues are part of each CDR3. D genes are given only for firm matches. Some rows have no size entry. The others give once, few or many, or a class for an expanded clone.

J gene: TRBJ1-1
D gene: TRBD1
clone size: -
V gene: TRBV5-1
CDR3 protein: CASRLGQTGDAFF
CDR3 DNA: TGCGCCAGCAGGTTAGGTCAGACAGGGGACGCTTTCTTT

J gene: TRBJ1-2
D gene: TRBD1
clone size: -
V gene: TRBV7-2
CDR3 protein: CASSSRQGLDGYTF
CDR3 DNA: TGTGCCAGCAGCTCGAGACAGGGTCTGGATGGCTACACCTTC

J gene: TRBJ2-1
D gene: -
clone size: -
V gene: TRBV6-1
CDR3 protein: CASTATYYNEQFF
CDR3 DNA: TGTGCCAGCACCGCGACTTACTACAATGAGCAGTTCTTC

J gene: TRBJ1-4
D gene: TRBD1
clone size: once
V gene: TRBV2
CDR3 protein: CASGGQGAVKLFF
CDR3 DNA: TGTGCCAGCGGGGGACAGGGAGCGGTAAAACTGTTTTTT

J gene: TRBJ2-7
D gene: -
clone size: few
V gene: TRBV5-6
CDR3 protein: CASSLRGGVGQYF
CDR3 DNA: TGTGCCAGCAGTTTGAGGGGTGGTGTCGGGCAGTACTTC

J gene: TRBJ1-4
D gene: -
clone size: -
V gene: TRBV6-5
CDR3 protein: CASSLRTNHEKLFF
CDR3 DNA: TGTGCCAGCAGTCTTCGGACAAACCATGAAAAACTGTTTTTT

J gene: TRBJ1-3
D gene: -
clone size: -
V gene: TRBV7-3
CDR3 protein: CASSLILGGTIYF
CDR3 DNA: TGTGCCAGCAGCTTAATCCTCGGGGGCACCATATATTTT

J gene: TRBJ1-2
D gene: -
clone size: -
V gene: TRBV28
CDR3 protein: CASSSPIGGYTF
CDR3 DNA: TGTGCCAGCAGTTCACCAATCGGTGGCTACACCTTC

J gene: TRBJ2-1
D gene: -
clone size: few
V gene: TRBV7-9
CDR3 protein: CASSLFTARGNEQFF
CDR3 DNA: TGTGCCAGCAGCTTATTTACGGCTCGGGGCAATGAGCAGTTCTTC

J gene: TRBJ1-2
D gene: -
clone size: -
V gene: TRBV7-2
CDR3 protein: CASSRGRHGYTF
CDR3 DNA: TGTGCCAGCAGCCGAGGGCGGCATGGCTACACCTTC

J gene: TRBJ2-1
D gene: TRBD1
clone size: few
V gene: TRBV28
CDR3 protein: CASSPNLLRGQGSHEQFF
CDR3 DNA: TGTGCCAGCAGCCCAAACCTCCTCAGGGGACAGGGTTCCCATGAGCAGTTCTTC

J gene: TRBJ2-2
D gene: -
clone size: -
V gene: TRBV30
CDR3 protein: CAWSYRVSTGELFF
CDR3 DNA: TGTGCCTGGTCATACAGGGTTAGCACCGGGGAGCTGTTTTTT

J gene: TRBJ1-1
D gene: TRBD1
clone size: -
V gene: TRBV27
CDR3 protein: CASSHRQGQGPNTEAFF
CDR3 DNA: TGTGCCAGCAGTCACCGACAGGGGCAAGGTCCCAACACTGAAGCTTTCTTT

J gene: TRBJ2-3
D gene: -
clone size: -
V gene: TRBV10-3
CDR3 protein: CAISEKLSRLASTDTQYF
CDR3 DNA: TGTGCCATCAGTGAGAAGCTGTCTCGATTAGCTAGCACAGATACGCAGTATTTT

J gene: TRBJ2-4
D gene: -
clone size: -
V gene: TRBV20-1
CDR3 protein: CSAGAGNIQYF
CDR3 DNA: TGCAGTGCGGGTGCGGGGAACATTCAGTACTTC

J gene: TRBJ2-7
D gene: -
clone size: -
V gene: TRBV5-1
CDR3 protein: CASSLEGGLYEQYF
CDR3 DNA: TGCGCCAGCAGCTTGGAAGGAGGATTGTACGAGCAGTACTTC

J gene: TRBJ2-2
D gene: TRBD2
clone size: -
V gene: TRBV9
CDR3 protein: CASSASGRAAGELFF
CDR3 DNA: TGTGCCAGCAGCGCAAGCGGGAGGGCCGCCGGGGAGCTGTTTTTT

J gene: TRBJ2-3
D gene: TRBD1
clone size: few
V gene: TRBV7-2
CDR3 protein: CASSSGQGAQHTVQYF
CDR3 DNA: TGTGCCAGCAGCTCGGGACAGGGGGCCCAACACACCGTGCAGTATTTT